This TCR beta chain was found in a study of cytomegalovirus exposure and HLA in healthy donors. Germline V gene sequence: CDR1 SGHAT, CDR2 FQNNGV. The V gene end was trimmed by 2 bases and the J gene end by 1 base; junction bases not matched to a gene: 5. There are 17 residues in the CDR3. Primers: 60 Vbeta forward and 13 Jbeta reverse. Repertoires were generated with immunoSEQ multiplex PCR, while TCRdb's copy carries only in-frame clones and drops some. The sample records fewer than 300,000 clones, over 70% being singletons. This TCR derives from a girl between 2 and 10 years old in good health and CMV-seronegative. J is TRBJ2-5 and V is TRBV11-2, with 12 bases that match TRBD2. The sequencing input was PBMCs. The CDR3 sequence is CASSLRGLAGPQETQYF. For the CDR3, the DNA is TGTGCCAGCAGCTTAAGAGGACTAGCGGGGCCCCAAGAGACCCAGTACTTC.